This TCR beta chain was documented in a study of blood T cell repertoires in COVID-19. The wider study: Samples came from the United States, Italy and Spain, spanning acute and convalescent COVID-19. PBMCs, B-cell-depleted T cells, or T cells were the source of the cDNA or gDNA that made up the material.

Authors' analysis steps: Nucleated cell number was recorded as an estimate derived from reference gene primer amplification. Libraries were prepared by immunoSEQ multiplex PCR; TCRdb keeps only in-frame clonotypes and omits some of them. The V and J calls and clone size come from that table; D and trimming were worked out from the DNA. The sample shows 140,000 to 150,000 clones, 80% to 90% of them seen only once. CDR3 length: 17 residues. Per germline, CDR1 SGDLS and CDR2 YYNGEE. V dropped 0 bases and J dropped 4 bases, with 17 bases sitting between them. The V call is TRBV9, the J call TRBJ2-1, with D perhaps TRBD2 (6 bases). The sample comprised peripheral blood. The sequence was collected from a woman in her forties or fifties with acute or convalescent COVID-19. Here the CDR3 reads CASSVATGLAKYNEQFF. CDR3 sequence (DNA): TGTGCCAGCAGCGTAGCTACGGGTCTAGCGAAATACAATGAGCAGTTCTTC.